Listed below are T cell receptor beta chains from one sample, sequenced in a study of T cell repertoires in cytomegalovirus infection. Each CDR3 protein is one row after TCRdb ran MiXCR on the reads. This table holds under 250,000 distinct CDR3 sequences, 9% to 15% found once. The sample taken for sequencing was PBMCs. These receptors were obtained from a human donor in good health (CMV status not recorded). Some clones in this sample may be carry-over from other donors' samples. Both conserved end residues are part of each CDR3. The D gene is left open where the match is weak. Clone size is shown for a subset of rows, as once, few, many or a class of expanded clone.

d_gene,abundance,j_gene,v_gene,CDR3nt,CDR3aa
NA,NA,TRBJ2-1,TRBV29-1,TGCAGCGTGCCCACTTTGGTCTCCTACAATGAGCAGTTCTTC,CSVPTLVSYNEQFF
NA,many,TRBJ2-6,TRBV19,TGTGCCAGTAGTAACTTTCGGGACACCGGTTCCTCTGGGGCCAACGTCCTGACTTTC,CASSNFRDTGSSGANVLTF
NA,NA,TRBJ1-5,TRBV20-1,TGCAGTGCTAGTGCTGGGAGCAATCAGCCCCAGCATTTT,CSASAGSNQPQHF
TRBD1,NA,TRBJ2-6,TRBV29-1,TGCAGCGTTGAGGATCGGGACAGGGGCTCTGGGGCCAACGTCCTGACTTTC,CSVEDRDRGSGANVLTF
TRBD1,many,TRBJ1-1,TRBV11-1,TGTGCCAGCAGTAGCTTTCCCCTTCGACAGGGGGAAGACACTGAAGCTTTCTTT,CASSSFPLRQGEDTEAFF
NA,NA,TRBJ1-1,TRBV29-1,TGCAGCGTTGAAGCGGGATGGGGACGGACTGAAGCTTTCTTT,CSVEAGWGRTEAFF
TRBD2,NA,TRBJ2-7,TRBV7-9,TGTGCCAGCAGCTTAGCGTTGGGGACTAGCGATGGTCGCTACGAGCAGTACTTC,CASSLALGTSDGRYEQYF
NA,many,TRBJ2-3,TRBV7-3,TGTGCCAGCAGCTTAAGAGGGTTGGCGCCAGATACGCAGTATTTT,CASSLRGLAPDTQYF
NA,many,TRBJ1-3,TRBV4-3,TGCGCCAGCAGCCAAGAACGAGGGGCTACTGGAAACACCATATATTTT,CASSQERGATGNTIYF
TRBD1,many,TRBJ2-3,TRBV7-2,TGTGCCAGCAGCCCGGGACAGGGGAGGACAGATACGCAGTATTTT,CASSPGQGRTDTQYF
TRBD2,many,TRBJ2-3,TRBV7-8,TGTGCCACTTCACTAGCGGGGACAGATACGCAGTATTTT,CATSLAGTDTQYF
NA,many,TRBJ1-1,TRBV7-2,TGTGCCAGCAGCTTGGCTTCGGGGGGGAACACTGAAGCTTTCTTT,CASSLASGGNTEAFF
NA,few,TRBJ1-6,TRBV5-5,TGTGCCAGCAGCTTGAAAGCAGGATCACCCCTCCACTTT,CASSLKAGSPLHF
NA,many,TRBJ2-6,TRBV7-2,TGTGCCAGCAGCAGTCCTAATGGGGCCAACGTCCTGACTTTC,CASSSPNGANVLTF